Listed here is a single T cell receptor beta chain. Authors' data handling: Reference gene primer amplification yielded estimated nucleated cell counts. The protocol was immunoSEQ multiplex PCR, while the TCRdb copy is restricted to in-frame clones and leaves out a portion. V and J calls and clone size are given by that table; D and trimming were obtained from the DNA. The profile covers a few hundred thousand clones, with around 88% appearing a single time and around 4.5% taken by the ten largest. The data were taken from a study of blood T cell repertoires in COVID-19. Study as a whole: T cells, B-cell-depleted T cells, or PBMCs provided the cDNA or gDNA that served as material.

The study recruited people aged 18 to 89 years across roughly 23 US areas. Trimming cost V 3 bases and J 8 bases, with 13 bases left between them. The CDR3 covers 13 residues. From germline, CDR1 is SEHNR and CDR2 FQNEAQ (reference sequence). The chain uses TRBV7-9 and TRBJ1-2; a weak D match, TRBD1 (6 bases). The specimen sequenced was PBMCs or T cells enriched from blood (not recorded which). This receptor was identified in a woman aged 25 to 45 who had been exposed to COVID-19. The CDR3 DNA sequence: TGTGCCAGCAGCTTGTCTGGGGGCGGGGGCTACACCTTC. It codes for CASSLSGGGGYTF.